The clone carrying this TCR beta chain was seen only a few times. In the same sample, other DNA sequences code for this CDR3. These data come from a study of radiotherapy plus CTLA-4 blockade in lung cancer. Across the study: The study recorded objective responses in 18% of patients and disease control in 25% to 35%.

CTLA-4 blockade using ipilimumab, together with focal radiation, was received by patients with chemo-refractory metastatic non-small-cell lung cancer. Generated by immunoSEQ multiplex PCR, the TCRdb table keeps only in-frame clones and is missing some. Of about 110,000 clones detected, about 85% appear once; the ten largest clones hold 2% to 3%. V was shortened by 0 bases and J by 0 bases, with 8 bases between the two germline ends. Germline values: CDR1 MNHEY, CDR2 SVGAGI. This CDR3 region has 16 residues. Sequenced material: peripheral blood, taken from a patient treated with radiotherapy plus ipilimumab. V gene TRBV6-5 combines with J gene TRBJ2-2; D is perhaps TRBD2 (5 bases). This TCR was recovered from a human donor with non-small cell lung cancer that progressed on radiotherapy plus ipilimumab. Some clones in this sample may be carry-over from other donors' samples. The DNA for the CDR3 is TGTGCCAGCAGTTACTCCGCCGGGGCGAACACCGGGGAGCTGTTTTTT. Translation: CASSYSAGANTGELFF.